This is a list of T cell receptor beta chains from one sample in a study of neurological immune-mediated disorders. MiXCR, run by TCRdb on the 5' RACE reads, gives a single entry per CDR3 protein. The sample comprises around 30,000 distinct CDR3 sequences, around 2.5% of which are singletons, and roughly 2.5% rests with the top ten. What was sequenced was PBMCs. These receptors all stem from a woman in her forties or fifties with multiple sclerosis. The conserved cysteine and the conserved F or W are not part of the CDR3 here.

j_gene | v_gene | CDR3aa
TRBJ1-1 | TRBV12-3/TRBV12-4 | ASSYRGGDTEAF
TRBJ1-5 | TRBV2 | ASSEGWAGSTVAQH
TRBJ2-2 | TRBV20-1 | SARTSVGTGELF
TRBJ2-3 | TRBV20-1 | SAWRILAGGFASTDTQY
TRBJ2-1 | TRBV20-1 | SALAGGYNEQF
TRBJ2-5 | TRBV7-2 | ASSLVDRSQEAQY
TRBJ2-4 | TRBV12-3/TRBV12-4 | ASSFTLGGVVNIQY
TRBJ1-1 | TRBV12-3/TRBV12-4 | ASTPGGNPEAF
TRBJ2-7 | TRBV7-2 | ASSLGLAGAREQY
TRBJ2-7 | TRBV7-8 | ASSSRWTSGRILPYEQY
TRBJ1-1 | TRBV4-2 | ASSQAAEKRAEAF
TRBJ1-2 | TRBV29-1 | SVEASYGYT
TRBJ2-5 | TRBV20-1 | SAQRGQSKETQY
TRBJ1-2 | TRBV7-9 | ASGLRDRIGYGYT
TRBJ2-5 | TRBV29-1 | SVSVGGETQY
TRBJ2-3 | TRBV12-3/TRBV12-4 | ASSWRGTDTQY